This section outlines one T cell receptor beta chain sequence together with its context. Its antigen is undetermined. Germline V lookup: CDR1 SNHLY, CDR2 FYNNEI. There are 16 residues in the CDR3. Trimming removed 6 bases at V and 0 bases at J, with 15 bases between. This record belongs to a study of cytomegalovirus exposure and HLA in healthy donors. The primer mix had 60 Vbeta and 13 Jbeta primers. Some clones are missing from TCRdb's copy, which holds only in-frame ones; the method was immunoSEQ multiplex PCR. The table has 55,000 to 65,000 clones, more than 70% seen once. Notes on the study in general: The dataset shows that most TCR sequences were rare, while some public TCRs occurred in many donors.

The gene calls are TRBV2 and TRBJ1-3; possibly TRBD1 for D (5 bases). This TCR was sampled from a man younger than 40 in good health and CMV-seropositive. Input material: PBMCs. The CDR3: CASSAQGIDSGNTIYF. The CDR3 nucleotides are TGTGCCAGCAGCGCCCAGGGTATTGACTCTGGAAACACCATATATTTT.